This T cell receptor (beta chain) was sequenced in a study of blood T cells in healthy people across ages. Study findings and constraints: Conclusively comparing naive with antigen-experienced cells was impossible with unsorted PBMCs. A roughly linear age-dependent decrease characterized TCR beta diversity per million T cells.

Next came a second PCR, run for about 7 to 12 cycles, which used a sample-barcoded 5' primer along with a J-beta primer mix. TCRdb called the 5' RACE reads again in MiXCR, with one record for every CDR3 protein. The sample contains around 700,000 distinct CDR3 sequences, roughly 25% of which appear only once. Germline values: CDR1 LGHNA, CDR2 YSLEER. The V gene lost 1 base and the J gene lost 2 bases, with 12 bases spanning the gap. The CDR3 spans 15 residues. Worth noting for this clonotype: Its antigen is not known.

The sample also formed part of further work on T cells of mothers and their children.

Sequenced: blood. V is TRBV4-3 and J is TRBJ2-7; possible D gene TRBD2, 5 bases. The receptor was derived from a boy between 10 and 17 years old in good health. The CDR3: CASSQGRRETYEQYF. Written as DNA, the CDR3 is TGCGCCAGCAGCCAAGGGAGACGGGAAACCTACGAGCAGTACTTC.